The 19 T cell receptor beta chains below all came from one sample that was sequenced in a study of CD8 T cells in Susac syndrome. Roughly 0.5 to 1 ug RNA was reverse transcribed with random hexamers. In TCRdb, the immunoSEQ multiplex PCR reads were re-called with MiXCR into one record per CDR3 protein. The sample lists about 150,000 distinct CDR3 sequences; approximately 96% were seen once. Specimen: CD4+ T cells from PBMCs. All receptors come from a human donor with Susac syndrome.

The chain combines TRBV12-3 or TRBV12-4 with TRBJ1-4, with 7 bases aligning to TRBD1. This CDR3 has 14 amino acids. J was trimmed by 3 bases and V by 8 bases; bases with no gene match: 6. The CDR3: CASHDRESNEKLFF. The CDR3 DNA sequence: TGTGCCAGCCATGACAGGGAGTCTAATGAAAAACTGTTTTTT.

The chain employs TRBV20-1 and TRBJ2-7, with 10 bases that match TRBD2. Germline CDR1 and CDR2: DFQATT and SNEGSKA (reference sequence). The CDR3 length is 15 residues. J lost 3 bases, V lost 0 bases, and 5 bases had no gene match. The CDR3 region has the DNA TGCAGTGCTAGAGATCCCAGCGGGGGGGACTACGAGCAGTACTTC. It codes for CSARDPSGGDYEQYF.

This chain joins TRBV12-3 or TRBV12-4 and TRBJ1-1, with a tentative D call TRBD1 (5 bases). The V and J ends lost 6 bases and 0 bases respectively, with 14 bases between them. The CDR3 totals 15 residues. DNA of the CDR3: TGTGCCAGCAGCATTGGAGGGGAACTGAACACTGAAGCTTTCTTT. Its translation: CASSIGGELNTEAFF.

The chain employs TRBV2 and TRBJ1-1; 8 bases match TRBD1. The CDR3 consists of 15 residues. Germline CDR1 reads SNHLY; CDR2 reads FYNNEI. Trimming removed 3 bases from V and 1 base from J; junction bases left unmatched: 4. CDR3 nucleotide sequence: TGTGCCAGCAGTGACAGGGGGCCGGGGAACACTGAAGCTTTCTTT. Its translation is CASSDRGPGNTEAFF.

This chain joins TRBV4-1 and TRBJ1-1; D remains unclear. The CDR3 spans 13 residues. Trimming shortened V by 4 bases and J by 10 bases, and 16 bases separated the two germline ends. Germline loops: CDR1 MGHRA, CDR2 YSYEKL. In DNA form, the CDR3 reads TGCGCCAGCAGCCCCAACAATCCGGGGAGAGCTTTCTTT. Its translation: CASSPNNPGRAFF.

The CDR3 DNA sequence: TGTGCCAGCAGTCCCCAGGTCAATGAGCAGTTCTTC. Encoded protein: CASSPQVNEQFF. The V call is TRBV6-6, the J call TRBJ2-1, with D uncertain. Germline loops: CDR1 MNHNY, CDR2 SVGAGI (reference sequence). Trimming removed 5 bases from V and 6 bases from J, with 8 bases in between. The CDR3 contains 12 residues.

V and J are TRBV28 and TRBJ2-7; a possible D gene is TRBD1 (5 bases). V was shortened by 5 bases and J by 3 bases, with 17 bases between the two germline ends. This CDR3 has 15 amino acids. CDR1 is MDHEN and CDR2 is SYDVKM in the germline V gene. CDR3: CASSTPFRVDYEQYF. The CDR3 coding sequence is TGTGCCAGCAGTACCCCGTTCAGGGTGGACTACGAGCAGTACTTC.

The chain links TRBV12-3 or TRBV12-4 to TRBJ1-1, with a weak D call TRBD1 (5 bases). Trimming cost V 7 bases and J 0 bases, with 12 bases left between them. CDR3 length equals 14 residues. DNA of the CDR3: TGTGCCAGCACTTTCCGGGACGTGAACACTGAAGCTTTCTTT. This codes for CASTFRDVNTEAFF.

CDR3 nucleotides: TGTGCCAGCAAGGGCCTTAATGAAAAACTGTTTTTT. This sequence encodes CASKGLNEKLFF. The gene calls are TRBV2 and TRBJ1-4; D gene uncertain. Germline V gene data show CDR1 as SNHLY and CDR2 as FYNNEI. The CDR3 sequence is 12 residues long. The ends were cut back, 7 bases at V and 4 bases at J, with 7 bases in the middle.

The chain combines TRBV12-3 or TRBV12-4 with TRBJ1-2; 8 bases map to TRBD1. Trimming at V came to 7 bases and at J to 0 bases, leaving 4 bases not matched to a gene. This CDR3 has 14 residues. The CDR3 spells CASNPDRANYGYTF. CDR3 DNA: TGTGCCAGCAACCCGGACAGGGCTAACTATGGCTACACCTTC.

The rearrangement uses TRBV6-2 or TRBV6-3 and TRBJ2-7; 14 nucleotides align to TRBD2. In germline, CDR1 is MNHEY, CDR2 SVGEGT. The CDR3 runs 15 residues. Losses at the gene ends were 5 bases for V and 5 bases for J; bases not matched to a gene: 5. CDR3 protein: CASSTGTSGSHEQYF. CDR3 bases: TGTGCCAGCAGTACCGGGACTAGCGGGAGCCACGAGCAGTACTTC.

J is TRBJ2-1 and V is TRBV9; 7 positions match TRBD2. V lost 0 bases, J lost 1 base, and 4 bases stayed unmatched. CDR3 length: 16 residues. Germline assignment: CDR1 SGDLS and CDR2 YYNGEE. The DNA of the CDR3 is TGTGCCAGCAGCGTAGGGGGGGGACCTTCCTACAATGAGCAGTTCTTC. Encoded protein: CASSVGGGPSYNEQFF.

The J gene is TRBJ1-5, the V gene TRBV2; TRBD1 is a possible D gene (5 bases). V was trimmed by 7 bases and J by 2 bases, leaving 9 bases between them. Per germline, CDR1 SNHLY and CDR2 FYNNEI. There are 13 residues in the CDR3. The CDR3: CASKRGGNQPQHF. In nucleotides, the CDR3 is TGTGCCAGCAAGCGGGGGGGCAATCAGCCCCAGCATTTT.

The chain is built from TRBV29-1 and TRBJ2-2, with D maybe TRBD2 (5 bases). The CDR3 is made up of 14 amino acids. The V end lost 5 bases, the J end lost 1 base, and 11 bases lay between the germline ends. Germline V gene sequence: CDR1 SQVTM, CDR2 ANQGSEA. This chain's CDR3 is CSVTDGLNTGELFF. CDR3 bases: TGCAGCGTTACGGACGGACTGAACACCGGGGAGCTGTTTTTT.

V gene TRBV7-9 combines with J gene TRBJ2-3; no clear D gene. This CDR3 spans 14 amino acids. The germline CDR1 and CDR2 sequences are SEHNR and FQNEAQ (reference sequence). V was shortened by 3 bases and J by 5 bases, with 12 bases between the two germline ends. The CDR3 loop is CASSLSSVGDTQYF. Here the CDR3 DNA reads TGTGCCAGCAGCTTGTCTTCGGTCGGAGATACGCAGTATTTT.

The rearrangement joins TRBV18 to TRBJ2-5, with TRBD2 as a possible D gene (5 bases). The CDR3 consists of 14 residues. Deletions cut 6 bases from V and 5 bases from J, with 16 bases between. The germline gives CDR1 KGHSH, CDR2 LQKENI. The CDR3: CASSPLALGETQYF. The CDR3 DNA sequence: TGTGCCAGCTCCCCCCTAGCTTTGGGGGAGACCCAGTACTTC.

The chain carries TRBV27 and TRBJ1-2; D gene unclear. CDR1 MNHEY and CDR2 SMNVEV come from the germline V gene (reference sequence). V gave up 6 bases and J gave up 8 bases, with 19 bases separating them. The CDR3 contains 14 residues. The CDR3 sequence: CASSTSTALQGYTF. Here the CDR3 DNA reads TGTGCCAGCAGCACCTCGACGGCCCTCCAAGGCTACACCTTC.

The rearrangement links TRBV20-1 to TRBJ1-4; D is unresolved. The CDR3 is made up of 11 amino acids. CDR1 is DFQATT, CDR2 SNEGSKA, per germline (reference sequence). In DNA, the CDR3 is TGCAGCGCTTCCTCTCCCGAAAAACTGTTTTTT. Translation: CSASSPEKLFF.

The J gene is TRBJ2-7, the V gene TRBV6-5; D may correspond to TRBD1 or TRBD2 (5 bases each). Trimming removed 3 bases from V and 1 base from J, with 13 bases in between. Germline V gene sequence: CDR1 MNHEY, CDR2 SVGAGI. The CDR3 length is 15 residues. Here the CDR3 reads CASSYAGTASYEQYF. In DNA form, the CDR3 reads TGTGCCAGCAGTTATGCCGGGACGGCATCCTACGAGCAGTACTTC.